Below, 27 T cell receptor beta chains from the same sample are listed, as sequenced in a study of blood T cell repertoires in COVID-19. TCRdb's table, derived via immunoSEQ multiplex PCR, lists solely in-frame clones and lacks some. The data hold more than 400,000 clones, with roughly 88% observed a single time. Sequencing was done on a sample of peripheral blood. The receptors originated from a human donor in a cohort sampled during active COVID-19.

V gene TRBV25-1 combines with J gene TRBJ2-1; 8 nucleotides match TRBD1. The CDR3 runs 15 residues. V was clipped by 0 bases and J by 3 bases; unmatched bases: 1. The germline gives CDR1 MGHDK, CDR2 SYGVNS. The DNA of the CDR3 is TGTGCCAGCAGTGAATACAGGGGGCTCTACAATGAGCAGTTCTTC. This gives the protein CASSEYRGLYNEQFF.

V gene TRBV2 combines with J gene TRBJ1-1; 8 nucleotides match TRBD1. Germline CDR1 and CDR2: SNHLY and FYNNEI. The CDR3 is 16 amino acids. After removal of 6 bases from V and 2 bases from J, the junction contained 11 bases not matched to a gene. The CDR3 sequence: CASRGQVQSRNTEAFF. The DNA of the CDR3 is TGTGCCAGCAGGGGACAGGTTCAAAGTCGCAACACTGAAGCTTTCTTT.

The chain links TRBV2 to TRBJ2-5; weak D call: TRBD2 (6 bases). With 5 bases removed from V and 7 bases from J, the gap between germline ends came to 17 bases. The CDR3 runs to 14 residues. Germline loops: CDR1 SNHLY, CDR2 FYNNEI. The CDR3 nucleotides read TGTGCCAGCAGTCGCGGGACTCCCTGGGGGACCCAGTACTTC. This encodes CASSRGTPWGTQYF.

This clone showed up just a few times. CDR3 loop: CASRFAGTYEQYF. The CDR3 DNA follows: TGTGCCAGTAGATTTGCAGGGACCTACGAGCAGTACTTC. V and J are TRBV19 and TRBJ2-7; TRBD1 might be the D (5 bases). In germline, CDR1 is LNHDA, CDR2 SQIVND (reference sequence). The CDR3 is 13 residues long. The V end was cut by 6 bases, the J end by 2 bases, with 11 bases between.

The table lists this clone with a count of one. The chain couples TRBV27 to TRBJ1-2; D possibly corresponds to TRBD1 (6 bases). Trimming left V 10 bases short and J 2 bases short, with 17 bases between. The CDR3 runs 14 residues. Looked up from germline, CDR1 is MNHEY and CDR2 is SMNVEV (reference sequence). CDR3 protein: CATGRGQANYGYTF. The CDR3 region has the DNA TGTGCCACCGGGAGGGGACAAGCGAACTATGGCTACACCTTC.

The DNA of the CDR3 is TGTGCCAGCAGCTTGTGGGGCAGGGGCAATGAGCAGTTCTTC. Translated, it gives CASSLWGRGNEQFF. The V call is TRBV5-4, the J call TRBJ2-1; D may be TRBD1 (6 bases). CDR1 and CDR2 (germline): SGHNT, YYREEE (reference sequence). The length of the CDR3 is 14 residues. Trimming left V 1 base short and J 6 bases short, with 11 bases between.

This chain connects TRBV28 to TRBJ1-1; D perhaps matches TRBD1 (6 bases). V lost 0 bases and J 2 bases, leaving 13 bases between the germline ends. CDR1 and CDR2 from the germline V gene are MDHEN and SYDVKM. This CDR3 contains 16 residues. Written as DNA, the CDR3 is TGTGCCAGCAGTTTATGGCAGGGAGGGGGTAACACTGAAGCTTTCTTT. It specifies CASSLWQGGGNTEAFF.

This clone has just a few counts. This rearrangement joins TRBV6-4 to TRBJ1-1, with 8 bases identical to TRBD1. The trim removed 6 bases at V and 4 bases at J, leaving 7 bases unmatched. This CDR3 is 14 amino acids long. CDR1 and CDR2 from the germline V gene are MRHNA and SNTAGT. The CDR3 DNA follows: TGTGCCAGCAGACGGACAGGGTCGAGCACTGAAGCTTTCTTT. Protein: CASRRTGSSTEAFF.

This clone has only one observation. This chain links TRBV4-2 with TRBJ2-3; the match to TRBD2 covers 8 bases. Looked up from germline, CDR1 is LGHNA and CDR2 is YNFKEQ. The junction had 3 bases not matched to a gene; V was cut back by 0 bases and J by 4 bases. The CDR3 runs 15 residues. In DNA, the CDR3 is TGTGCCAGCAGCCAAGACGGGAGGGGCGCAGATACGCAGTATTTT. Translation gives CASSQDGRGADTQYF.

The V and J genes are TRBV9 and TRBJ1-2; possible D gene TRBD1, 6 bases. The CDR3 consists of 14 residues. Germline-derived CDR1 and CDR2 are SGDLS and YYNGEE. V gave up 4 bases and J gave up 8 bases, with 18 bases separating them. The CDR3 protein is CASSSPGGPEGYTF. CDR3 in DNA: TGTGCCAGCAGCTCGCCGGGGGGGCCCGAGGGCTACACCTTC.

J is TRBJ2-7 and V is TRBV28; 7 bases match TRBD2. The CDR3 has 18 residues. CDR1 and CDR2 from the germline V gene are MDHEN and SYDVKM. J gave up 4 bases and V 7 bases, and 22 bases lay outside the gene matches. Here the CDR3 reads CASTPLWRERVRRYEQYF. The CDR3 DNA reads TGTGCCAGCACCCCCCTCTGGCGGGAGAGGGTGAGGAGGTACGAGCAGTACTTC. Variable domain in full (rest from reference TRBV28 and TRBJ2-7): DVKVTQSSRYLVKRTGEKVFLECVQDMDHENMFWYRQDPGLGLRLIYFSYDVKMKEKGDIPEGYSVSREKKERFSLILESASTNQTSMYLCASTPLWRERVRRYEQYFGPGTRLTVT.

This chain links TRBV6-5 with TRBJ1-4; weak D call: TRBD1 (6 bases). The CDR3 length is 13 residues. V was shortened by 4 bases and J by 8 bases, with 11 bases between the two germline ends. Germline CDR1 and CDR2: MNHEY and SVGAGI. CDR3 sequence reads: CASSLQGSEKLFF. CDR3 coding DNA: TGTGCCAGCAGTTTACAGGGTAGCGAAAAACTGTTTTTT.

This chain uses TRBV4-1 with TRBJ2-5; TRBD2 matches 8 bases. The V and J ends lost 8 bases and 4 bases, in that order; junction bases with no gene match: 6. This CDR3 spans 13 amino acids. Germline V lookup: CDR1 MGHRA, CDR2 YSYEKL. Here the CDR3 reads CASGGLEGETQYF. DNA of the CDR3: TGCGCCAGCGGGGGACTAGAGGGAGAGACCCAGTACTTC.

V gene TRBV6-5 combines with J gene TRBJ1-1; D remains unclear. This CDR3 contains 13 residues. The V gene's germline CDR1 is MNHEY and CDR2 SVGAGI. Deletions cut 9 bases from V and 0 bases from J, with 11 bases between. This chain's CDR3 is CASGWEMNTEAFF. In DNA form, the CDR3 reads TGTGCCAGTGGGTGGGAGATGAACACTGAAGCTTTCTTT.

The CDR3: CASSDKSGRYYEQYF. For the CDR3, the DNA is TGTGCCAGCAGTGATAAAAGCGGGAGGTACTACGAGCAGTACTTC. The chain recombines TRBV25-1 with TRBJ2-7; 9 nucleotides align to TRBD2. The CDR3 is 15 residues long. J was trimmed by 3 bases and V by 3 bases; bases with no gene match: 6. Germline V gives CDR1 MGHDK, CDR2 SYGVNS.

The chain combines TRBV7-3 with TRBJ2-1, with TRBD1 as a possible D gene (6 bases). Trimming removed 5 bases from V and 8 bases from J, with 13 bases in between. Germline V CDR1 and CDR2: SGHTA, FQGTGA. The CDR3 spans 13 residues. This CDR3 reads CASSPQGSYEQFF. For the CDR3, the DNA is TGTGCCAGCAGCCCGCAGGGGAGCTATGAGCAGTTCTTC.

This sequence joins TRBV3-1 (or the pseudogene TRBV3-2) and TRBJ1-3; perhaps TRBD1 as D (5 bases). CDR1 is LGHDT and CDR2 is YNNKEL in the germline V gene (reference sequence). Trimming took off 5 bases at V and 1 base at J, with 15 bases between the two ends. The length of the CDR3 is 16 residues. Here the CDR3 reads CASSFGWDSSGNTIYF. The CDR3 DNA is TGTGCCAGCAGCTTTGGTTGGGACTCTTCTGGAAACACCATATATTTT.

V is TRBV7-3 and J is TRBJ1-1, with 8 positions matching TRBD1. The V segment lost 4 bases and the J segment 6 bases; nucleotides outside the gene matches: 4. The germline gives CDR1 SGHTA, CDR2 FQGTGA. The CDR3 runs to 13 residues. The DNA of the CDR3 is TGTGCCAGCAGCTCGCAGGGGGCGTCTGAAGCTTTCTTT. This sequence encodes CASSSQGASEAFF.

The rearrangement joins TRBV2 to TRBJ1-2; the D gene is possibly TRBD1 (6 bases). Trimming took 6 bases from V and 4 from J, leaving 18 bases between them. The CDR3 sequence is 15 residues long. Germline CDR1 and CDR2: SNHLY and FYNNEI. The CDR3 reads CASRAQQGPLYGYTF. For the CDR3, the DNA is TGTGCCAGCAGGGCCCAGCAGGGGCCCCTCTATGGCTACACCTTC. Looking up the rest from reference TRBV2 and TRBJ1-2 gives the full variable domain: EPEVTQTPSHQVTQMGQEVILRCVPISNHLYFYWYRQILGQKVEFLVSFYNNEISEKSEIFDDQFSVERPDGSNFTLKIRSTKLEDSAMYFCASRAQQGPLYGYTFGSGTRLTVV.

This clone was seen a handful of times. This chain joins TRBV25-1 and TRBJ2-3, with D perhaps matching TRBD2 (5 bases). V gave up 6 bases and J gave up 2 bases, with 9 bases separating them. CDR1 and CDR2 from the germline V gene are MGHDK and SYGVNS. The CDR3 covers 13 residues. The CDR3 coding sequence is TGTGCCAGCAGCGCTAGCTACACAGATACGCAGTATTTT. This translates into CASSASYTDTQYF.

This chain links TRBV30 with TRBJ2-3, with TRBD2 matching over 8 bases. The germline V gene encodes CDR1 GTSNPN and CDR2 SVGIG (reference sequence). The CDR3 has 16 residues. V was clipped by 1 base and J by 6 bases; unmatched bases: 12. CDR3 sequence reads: CAWSGRGAGVSDTQYF. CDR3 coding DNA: TGTGCCTGGAGTGGTAGGGGAGCGGGAGTGTCGGATACGCAGTATTTT.

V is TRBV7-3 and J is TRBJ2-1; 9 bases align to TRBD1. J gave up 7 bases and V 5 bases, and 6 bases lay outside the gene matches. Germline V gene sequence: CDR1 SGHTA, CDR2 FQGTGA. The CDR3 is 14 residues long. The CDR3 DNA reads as TGTGCCAGCAGCCAAGGGACAGGGCGGAATGAGCAGTTCTTC. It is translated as CASSQGTGRNEQFF.

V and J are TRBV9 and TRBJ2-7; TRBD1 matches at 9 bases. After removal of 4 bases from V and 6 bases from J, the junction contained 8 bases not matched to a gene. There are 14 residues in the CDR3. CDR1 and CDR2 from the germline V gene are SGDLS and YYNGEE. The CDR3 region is CASSLGTGLAEQYF. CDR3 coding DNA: TGTGCCAGCAGCCTCGGGACAGGGTTGGCCGAGCAGTACTTC.

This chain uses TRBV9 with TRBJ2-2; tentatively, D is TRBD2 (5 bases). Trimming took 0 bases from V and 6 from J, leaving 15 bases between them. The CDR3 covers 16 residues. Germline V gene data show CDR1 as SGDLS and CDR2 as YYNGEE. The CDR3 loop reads CASSVVVGVVPGELFF. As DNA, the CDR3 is TGTGCCAGCAGCGTAGTAGTGGGAGTAGTCCCCGGGGAGCTGTTTTTT.

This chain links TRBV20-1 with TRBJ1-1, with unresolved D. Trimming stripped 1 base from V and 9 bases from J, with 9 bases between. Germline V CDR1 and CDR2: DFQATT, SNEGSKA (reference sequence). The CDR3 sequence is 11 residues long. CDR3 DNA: TGCAGTGCTAGAGTAGAGGGAAAAGCTTTCTTT. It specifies CSARVEGKAFF.

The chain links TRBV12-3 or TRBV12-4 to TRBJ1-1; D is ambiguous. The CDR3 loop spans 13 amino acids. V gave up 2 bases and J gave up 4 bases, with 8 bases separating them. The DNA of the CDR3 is TGTGCCAGCAGTTTAAAGAGGGCCACTGAAGCTTTCTTT. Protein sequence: CASSLKRATEAFF.

The CDR3, as DNA: TGTGCCAGTCGAGGAGGAGGGTGGACCGGGGAGCTGTTTTTT. Translated: CASRGGGWTGELFF. V and J are TRBV19 and TRBJ2-2; the D gene is possibly TRBD2 (6 bases). The germline gives CDR1 LNHDA, CDR2 SQIVND (reference sequence). This CDR3 is 14 amino acids long. The germline V and J ends were trimmed by 8 bases and 5 bases, with 15 bases remaining between them.